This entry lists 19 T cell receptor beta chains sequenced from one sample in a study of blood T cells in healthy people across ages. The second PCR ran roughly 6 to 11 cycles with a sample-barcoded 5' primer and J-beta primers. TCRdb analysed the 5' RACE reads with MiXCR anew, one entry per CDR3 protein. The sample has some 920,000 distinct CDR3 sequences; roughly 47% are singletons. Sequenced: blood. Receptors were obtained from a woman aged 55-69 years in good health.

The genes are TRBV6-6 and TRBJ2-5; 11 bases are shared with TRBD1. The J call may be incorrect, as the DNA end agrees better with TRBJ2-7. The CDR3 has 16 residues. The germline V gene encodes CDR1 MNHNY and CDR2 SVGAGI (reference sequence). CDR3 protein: CASSYPIGTGGLEQYF. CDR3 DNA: TGTGCCAGCAGTTACCCGATCGGGACAGGGGGACTCGAGCAGTACTTC.

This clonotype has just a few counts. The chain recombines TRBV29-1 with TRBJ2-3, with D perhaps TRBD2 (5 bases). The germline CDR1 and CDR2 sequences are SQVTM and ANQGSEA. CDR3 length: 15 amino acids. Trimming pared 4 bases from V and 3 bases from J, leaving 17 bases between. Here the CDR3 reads CSVVALAGGTDTQYF. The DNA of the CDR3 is TGCAGCGTTGTTGCCCTAGCCGGTGGTACAGATACGCAGTATTTT.

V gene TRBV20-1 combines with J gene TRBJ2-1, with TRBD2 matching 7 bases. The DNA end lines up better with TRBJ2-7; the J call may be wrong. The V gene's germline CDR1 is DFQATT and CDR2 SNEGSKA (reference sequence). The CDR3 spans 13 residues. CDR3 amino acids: CSARTGLYNEQYF. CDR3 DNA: TGCAGTGCTAGAACGGGACTATACAATGAGCAGTACTTC.

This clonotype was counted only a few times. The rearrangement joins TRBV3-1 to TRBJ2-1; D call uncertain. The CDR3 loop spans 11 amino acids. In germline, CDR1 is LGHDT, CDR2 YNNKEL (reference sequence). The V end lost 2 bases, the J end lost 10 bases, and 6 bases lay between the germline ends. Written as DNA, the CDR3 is TGTGCCAGCAGCCAACTAGGCGAGCAGTTCTTC. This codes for CASSQLGEQFF.

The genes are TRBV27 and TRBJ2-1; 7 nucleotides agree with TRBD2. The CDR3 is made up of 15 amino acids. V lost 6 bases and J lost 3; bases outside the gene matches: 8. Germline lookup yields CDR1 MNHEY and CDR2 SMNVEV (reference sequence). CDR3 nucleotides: TGTGCCAGCAGACGCACTAGCGCACACTACAATGAGCAGTTCTTC. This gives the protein CASRRTSAHYNEQFF.

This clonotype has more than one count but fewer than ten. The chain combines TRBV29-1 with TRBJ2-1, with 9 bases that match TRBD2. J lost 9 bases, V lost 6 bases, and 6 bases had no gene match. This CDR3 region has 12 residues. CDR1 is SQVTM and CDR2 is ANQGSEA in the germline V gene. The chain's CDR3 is CSVPGLAFEQFF. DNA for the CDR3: TGCAGCGTGCCGGGACTAGCTTTTGAGCAGTTCTTC.

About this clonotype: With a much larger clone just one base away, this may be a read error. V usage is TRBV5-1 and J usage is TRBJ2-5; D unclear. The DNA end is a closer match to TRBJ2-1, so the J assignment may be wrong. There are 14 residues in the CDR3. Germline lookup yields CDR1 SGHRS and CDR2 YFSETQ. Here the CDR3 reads CASSSLLNQETQFF. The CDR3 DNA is TGCGCCAGCAGCTCTCTCCTAAACCAAGAGACCCAGTTCTTC.

The CDR3 loop is CASSLEATQTYEQYF. CDR3 nucleotide sequence: TGTGCCAGCAGTTTAGAGGCTACACAAACCTACGAGCAGTACTTC. The genes are TRBV12-3 or TRBV12-4 and TRBJ2-7; D uncertain. The CDR3 is 15 amino acids. V was shortened by 1 base and J by 2 bases, with 12 bases between the two germline ends.

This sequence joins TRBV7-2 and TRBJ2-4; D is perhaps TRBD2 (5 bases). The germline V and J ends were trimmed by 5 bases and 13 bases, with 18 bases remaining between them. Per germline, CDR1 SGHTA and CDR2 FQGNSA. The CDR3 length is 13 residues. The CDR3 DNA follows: TGTGCCAGCAGCGTATCGGGGTTCGGGGAGCAGTACTTC. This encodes CASSVSGFGEQYF.

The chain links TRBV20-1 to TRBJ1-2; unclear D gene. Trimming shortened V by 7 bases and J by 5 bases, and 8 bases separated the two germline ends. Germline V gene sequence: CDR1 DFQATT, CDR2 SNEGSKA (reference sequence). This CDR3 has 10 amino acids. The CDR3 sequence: CSVNSYGYTF. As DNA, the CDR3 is TGCAGTGTCAACAGTTATGGCTACACCTTC.

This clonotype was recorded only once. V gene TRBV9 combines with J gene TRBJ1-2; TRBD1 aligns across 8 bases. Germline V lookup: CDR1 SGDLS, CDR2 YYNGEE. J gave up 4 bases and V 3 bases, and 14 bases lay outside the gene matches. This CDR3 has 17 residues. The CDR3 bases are TGTGCCAGCAGCGGGGGACGGTCGGGACAGGCTTTCTATGGCTACACCTTC. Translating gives CASSGGRSGQAFYGYTF.

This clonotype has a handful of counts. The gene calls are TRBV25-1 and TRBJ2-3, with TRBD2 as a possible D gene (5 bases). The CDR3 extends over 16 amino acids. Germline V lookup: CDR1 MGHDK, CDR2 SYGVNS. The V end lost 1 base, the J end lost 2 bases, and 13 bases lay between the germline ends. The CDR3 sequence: CASSESRADFTDTQYF. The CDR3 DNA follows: TGTGCCAGCAGTGAATCCCGTGCGGACTTCACAGATACGCAGTATTTT. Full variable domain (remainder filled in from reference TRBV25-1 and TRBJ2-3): EADIYQTPRYLVIGTGKKITLECSQTMGHDKMYWYQQDPGMELHLIHYSYGVNSTEKGDLSSESTVSRIRTEHFPLTLESARPSHTSQYLCASSESRADFTDTQYFGPGTRLTVL.

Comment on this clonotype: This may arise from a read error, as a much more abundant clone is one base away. The CDR3 sequence: CSARPLGQKGETQYF. The CDR3 region has the DNA TGCAGTGCCCGCCCCCTAGGTCAAAAGGGGGAGACGCAGTATTTT. The rearrangement joins TRBV20-1 to TRBJ2-3, with D tentatively TRBD1 (6 bases). V gave up 6 bases and J gave up 9 bases, with 25 bases separating them. CDR1 is DFQATT and CDR2 is SNEGSKA in the germline V gene (reference sequence). The CDR3 loop spans 15 amino acids.

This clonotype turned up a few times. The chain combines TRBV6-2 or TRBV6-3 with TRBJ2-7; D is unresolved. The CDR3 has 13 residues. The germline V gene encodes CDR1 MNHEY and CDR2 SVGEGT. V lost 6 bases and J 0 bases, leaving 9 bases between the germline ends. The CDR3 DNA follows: TGTGCCAGCAGCCACCAAACCTCCTACGAGCAGTACTTC. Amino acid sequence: CASSHQTSYEQYF.

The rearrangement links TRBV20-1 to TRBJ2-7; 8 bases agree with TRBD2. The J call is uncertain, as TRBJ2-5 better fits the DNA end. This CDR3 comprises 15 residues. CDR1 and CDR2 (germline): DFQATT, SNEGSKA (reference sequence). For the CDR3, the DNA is TGCAGTGCTAGAGAGGTAGCGGGGTTGGAAGAGACCCAGTACTTC. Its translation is CSAREVAGLEETQYF.

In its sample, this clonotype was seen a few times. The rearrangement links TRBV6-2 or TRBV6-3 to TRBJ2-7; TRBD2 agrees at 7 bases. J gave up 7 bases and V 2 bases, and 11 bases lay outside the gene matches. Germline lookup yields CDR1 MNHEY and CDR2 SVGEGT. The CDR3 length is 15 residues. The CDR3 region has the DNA TGTGCCAGCAGTTACCGCCGAGCGGGGACGCAGGAGCAGTACTTC. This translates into CASSYRRAGTQEQYF.

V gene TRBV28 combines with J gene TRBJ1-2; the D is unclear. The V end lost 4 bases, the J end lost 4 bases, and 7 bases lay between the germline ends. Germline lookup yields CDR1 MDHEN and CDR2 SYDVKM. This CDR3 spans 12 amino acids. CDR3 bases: TGTGCCAGCAGTTGGGGTGTCTATGGCTACACCTTC. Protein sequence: CASSWGVYGYTF.

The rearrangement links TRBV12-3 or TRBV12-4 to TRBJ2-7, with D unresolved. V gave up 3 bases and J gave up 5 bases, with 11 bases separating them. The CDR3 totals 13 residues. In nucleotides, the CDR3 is TGTGCCAGCAGTTTCGATTACGGGCACGAGCAGTACTTC. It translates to CASSFDYGHEQYF.

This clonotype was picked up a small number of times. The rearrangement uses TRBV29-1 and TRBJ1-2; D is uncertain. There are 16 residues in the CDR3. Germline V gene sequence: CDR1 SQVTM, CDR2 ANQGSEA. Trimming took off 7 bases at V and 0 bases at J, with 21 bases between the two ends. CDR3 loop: CSAEATAGRTNYGYTF. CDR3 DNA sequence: TGCAGCGCCGAGGCGACGGCAGGCAGGACTAACTATGGCTACACCTTC.